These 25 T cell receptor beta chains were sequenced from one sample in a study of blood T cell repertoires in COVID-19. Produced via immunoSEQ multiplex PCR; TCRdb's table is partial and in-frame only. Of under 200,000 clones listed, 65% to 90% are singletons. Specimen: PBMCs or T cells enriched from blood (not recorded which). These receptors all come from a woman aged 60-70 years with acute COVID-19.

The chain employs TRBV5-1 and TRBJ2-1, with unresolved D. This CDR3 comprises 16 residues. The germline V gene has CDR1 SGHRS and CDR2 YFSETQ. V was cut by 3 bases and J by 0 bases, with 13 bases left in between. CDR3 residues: CASSSGRLSSYNEQFF. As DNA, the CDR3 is TGCGCCAGCAGCTCTGGTCGCCTGAGCTCCTACAATGAGCAGTTCTTC.

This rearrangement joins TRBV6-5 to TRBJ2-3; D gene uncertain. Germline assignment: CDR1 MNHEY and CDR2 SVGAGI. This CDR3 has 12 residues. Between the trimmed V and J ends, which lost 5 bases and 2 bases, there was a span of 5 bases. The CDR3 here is CASSLDTDTQYF. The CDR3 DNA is TGTGCCAGCAGTCTAGACACAGATACGCAGTATTTT.

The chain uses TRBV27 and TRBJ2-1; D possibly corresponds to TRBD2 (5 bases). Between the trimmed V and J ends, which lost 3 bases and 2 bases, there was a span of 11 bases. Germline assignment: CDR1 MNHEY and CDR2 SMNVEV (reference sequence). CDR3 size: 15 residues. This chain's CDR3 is CASSFSGYPYNEQFF. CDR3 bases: TGTGCCAGCAGTTTTTCGGGATACCCCTACAATGAGCAGTTCTTC.

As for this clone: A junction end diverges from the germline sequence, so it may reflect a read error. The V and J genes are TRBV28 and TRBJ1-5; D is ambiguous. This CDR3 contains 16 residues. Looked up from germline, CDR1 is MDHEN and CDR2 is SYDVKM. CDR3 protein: CASCFVNSLSNQPQHF. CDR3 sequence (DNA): TGTGCCAGCTGTTTCGTTAATTCCCTTAGCAATCAGCCCCAGCATTTT.

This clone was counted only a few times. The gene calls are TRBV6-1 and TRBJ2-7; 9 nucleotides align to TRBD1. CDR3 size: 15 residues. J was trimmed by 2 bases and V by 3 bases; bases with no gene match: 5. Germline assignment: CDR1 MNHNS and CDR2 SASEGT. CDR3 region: CASSEEDRGAYEQYF. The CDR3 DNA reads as TGTGCCAGCAGTGAGGAAGACAGGGGGGCCTACGAGCAGTACTTC.

CDR3 loop: CASSLEQDHYEQYF. The CDR3 region has the DNA TGTGCCAGCAGCTTGGAACAGGACCACTACGAGCAGTACTTC. This chain joins TRBV5-6 and TRBJ2-7, with D possibly being TRBD1 (5 bases). V lost 0 bases to trimming and J lost 3 bases, with 10 bases between them. The CDR3 has 14 amino acids. Per germline, CDR1 SGHDT and CDR2 YYEEEE.

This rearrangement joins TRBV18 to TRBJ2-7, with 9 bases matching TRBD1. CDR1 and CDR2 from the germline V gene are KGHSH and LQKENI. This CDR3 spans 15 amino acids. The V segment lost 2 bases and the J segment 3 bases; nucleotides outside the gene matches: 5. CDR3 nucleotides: TGTGCCAGCTCACCAAGGGACAGGGCTGTCTACGAGCAGTACGTC. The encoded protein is CASSPRDRAVYEQYV.

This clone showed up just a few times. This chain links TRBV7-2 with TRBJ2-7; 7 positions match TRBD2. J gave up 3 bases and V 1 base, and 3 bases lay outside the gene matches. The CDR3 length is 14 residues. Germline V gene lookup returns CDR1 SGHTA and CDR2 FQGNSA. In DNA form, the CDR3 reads TGTGCCAGCAGCTTAGGCCTAGCGGTCTACGAGCAGTACTTC. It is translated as CASSLGLAVYEQYF. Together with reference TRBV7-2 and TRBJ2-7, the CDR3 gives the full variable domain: GAGVSQSPSNKVTEKGKDVELRCDPISGHTALYWYRQSLGQGLEFLIYFQGNSAPDKSGLPSDRFSAERTGGSVSTLTIQRTQQEDSAVYLCASSLGLAVYEQYFGPGTRLTVT.

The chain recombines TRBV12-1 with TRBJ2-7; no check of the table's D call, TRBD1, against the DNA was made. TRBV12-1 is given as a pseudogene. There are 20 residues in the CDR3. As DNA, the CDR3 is TGTGCCAGCAGCTTTAGCAGGGACAGCCGATCAGGTTTGATCTCCTACGAGCAGTACGTC. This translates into CASSFSRDSRSGLISYEQYV.

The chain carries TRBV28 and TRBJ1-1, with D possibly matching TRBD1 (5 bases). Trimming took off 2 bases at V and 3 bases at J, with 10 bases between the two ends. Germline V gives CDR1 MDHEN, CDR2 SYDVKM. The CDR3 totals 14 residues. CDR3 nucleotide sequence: TGTGCCAGCAGTTTAATCAGGGTGGACACTGAAGCTTTCTTT. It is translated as CASSLIRVDTEAFF. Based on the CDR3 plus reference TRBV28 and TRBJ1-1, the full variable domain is DVKVTQSSRYLVKRTGEKVFLECVQDMDHENMFWYRQDPGLGLRLIYFSYDVKMKEKGDIPEGYSVSREKKERFSLILESASTNQTSMYLCASSLIRVDTEAFFGQGTRLTVV.

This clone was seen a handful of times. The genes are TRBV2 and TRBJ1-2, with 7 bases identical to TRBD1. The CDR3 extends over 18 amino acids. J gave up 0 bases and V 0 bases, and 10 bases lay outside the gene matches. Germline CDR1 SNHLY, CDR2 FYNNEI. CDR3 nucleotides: TGTGCCAGCAGTGAAGCCCCAGGGGGTGGGGGAGCTAACTATGGCTACACCTTC. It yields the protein CASSEAPGGGGANYGYTF.

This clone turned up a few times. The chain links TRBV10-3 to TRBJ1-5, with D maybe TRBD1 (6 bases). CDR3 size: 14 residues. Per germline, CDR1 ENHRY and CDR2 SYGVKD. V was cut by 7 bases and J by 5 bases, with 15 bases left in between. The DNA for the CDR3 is TGTGCCATCAACGAACAGGGTACCGATCAGCCCCAGCATTTT. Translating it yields CAINEQGTDQPQHF.

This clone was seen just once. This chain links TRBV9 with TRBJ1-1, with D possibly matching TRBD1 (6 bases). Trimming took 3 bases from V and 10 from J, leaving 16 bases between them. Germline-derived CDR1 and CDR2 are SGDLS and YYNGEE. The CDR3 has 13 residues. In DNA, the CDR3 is TGTGCCAGCAGCGAGACTCCTGAGGGGGTAGCTTTCTTT. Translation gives CASSETPEGVAFF. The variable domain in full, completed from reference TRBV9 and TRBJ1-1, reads DSGVTQTPKHLITATGQRVTLRCSPRSGDLSVYWYQQSLDQGLQFLIQYYNGEERAKGNILERFSAQQFPDLHSELNLSSLELGDSALYFCASSETPEGVAFFGQGTRLTVV.

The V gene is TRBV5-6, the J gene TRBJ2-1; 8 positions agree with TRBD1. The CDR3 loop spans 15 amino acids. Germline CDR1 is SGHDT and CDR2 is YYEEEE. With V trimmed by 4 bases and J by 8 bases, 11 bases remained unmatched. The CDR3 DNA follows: TGTGCCAGCAGCCCGACGGACAGGGTAGTTGATGAGCAGTTCTTC. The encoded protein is CASSPTDRVVDEQFF.

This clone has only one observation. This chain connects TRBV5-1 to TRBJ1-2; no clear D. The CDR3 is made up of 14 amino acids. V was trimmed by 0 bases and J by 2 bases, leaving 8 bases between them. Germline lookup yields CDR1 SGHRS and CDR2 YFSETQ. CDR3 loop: CASSLEGGNYGYTF. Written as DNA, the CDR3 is TGCGCCAGCAGCTTGGAGGGAGGGAACTATGGCTACACCTTC. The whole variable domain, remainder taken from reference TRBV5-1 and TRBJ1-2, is KAGVTQTPRYLIKTRGQQVTLSCSPISGHRSVSWYQQTPGQGLQFLFEYFSETQRNKGNFPGRFSGRQFSNSRSEMNVSTLELGDSALYLCASSLEGGNYGYTFGSGTRLTVV.

CDR3: CASSLAGQGNSPLHF. CDR3 coding DNA: TGCGCCAGCAGCTTGGCCGGACAGGGCAATTCACCCCTCCACTTT. The chain uses TRBV5-1 and TRBJ1-6; TRBD1 agrees at 8 bases. V trimming: 0 bases; J trimming: 7 bases; junction bases outside the gene matches: 3. The length of the CDR3 is 15 residues. CDR1 and CDR2 from the germline V gene are SGHRS and YFSETQ.

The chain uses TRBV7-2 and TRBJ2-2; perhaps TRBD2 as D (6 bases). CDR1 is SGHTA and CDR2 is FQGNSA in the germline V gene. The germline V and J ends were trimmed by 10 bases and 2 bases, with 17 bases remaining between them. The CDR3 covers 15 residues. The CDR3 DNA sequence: TGTGCCACCTCTAGACCGGGAGTTAACACCGGGGAGCTGTTTTTT. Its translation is CATSRPGVNTGELFF.

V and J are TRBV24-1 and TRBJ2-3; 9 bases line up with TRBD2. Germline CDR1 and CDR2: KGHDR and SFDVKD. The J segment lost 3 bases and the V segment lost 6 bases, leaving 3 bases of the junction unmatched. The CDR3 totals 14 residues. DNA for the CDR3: TGTGCCACCAGTTTAGCGGGAGATACAGATACGCAGTATTTT. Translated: CATSLAGDTDTQYF.

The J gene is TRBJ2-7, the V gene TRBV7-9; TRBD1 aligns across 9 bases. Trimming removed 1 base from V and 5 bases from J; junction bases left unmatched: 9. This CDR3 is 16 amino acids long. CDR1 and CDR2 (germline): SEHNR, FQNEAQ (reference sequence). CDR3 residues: CASSLVRGQGRHEQYF. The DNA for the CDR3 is TGTGCCAGCAGCTTAGTGCGAGGACAGGGGCGACACGAGCAGTACTTC.

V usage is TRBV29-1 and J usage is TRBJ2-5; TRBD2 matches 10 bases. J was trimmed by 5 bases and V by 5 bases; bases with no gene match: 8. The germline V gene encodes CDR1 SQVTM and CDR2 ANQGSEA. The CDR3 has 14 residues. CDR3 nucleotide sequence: TGCAGCGTTACTGGACTAGCGGTCCGTGAGACCCAGTACTTC. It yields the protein CSVTGLAVRETQYF.

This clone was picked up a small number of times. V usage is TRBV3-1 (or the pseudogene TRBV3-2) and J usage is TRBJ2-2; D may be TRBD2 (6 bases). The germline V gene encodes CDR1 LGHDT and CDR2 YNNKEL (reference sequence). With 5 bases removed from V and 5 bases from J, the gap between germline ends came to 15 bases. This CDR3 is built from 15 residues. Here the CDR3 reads CASSRNQGGTGELFF. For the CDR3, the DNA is TGTGCCAGCAGCAGGAATCAGGGAGGAACCGGGGAGCTGTTTTTT.

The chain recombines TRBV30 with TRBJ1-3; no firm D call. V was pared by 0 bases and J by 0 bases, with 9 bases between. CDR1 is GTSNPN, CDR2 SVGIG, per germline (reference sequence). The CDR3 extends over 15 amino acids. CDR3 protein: CAWSVLGGSGNTIYF. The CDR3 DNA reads TGTGCCTGGAGTGTATTAGGAGGCTCTGGAAACACCATATATTTT.

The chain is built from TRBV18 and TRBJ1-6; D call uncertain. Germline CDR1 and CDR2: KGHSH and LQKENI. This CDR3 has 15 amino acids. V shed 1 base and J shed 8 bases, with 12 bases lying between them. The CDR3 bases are TGTGCCAGCTCACCACGGCCGGGAAGGGATTCACCCCTCCACTTT. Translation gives CASSPRPGRDSPLHF.

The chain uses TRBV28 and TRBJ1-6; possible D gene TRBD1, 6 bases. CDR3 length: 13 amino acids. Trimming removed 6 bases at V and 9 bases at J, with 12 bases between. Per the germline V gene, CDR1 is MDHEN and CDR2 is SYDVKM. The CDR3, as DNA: TGTGCCAGCAGGGGGGGGGCTGGTTCACCCCTCCACTTT. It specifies CASRGGAGSPLHF.

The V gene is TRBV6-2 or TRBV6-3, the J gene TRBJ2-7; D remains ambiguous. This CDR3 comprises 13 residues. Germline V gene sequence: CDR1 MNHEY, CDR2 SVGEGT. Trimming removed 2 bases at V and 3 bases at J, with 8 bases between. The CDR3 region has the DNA TGTGCCAGCAGTTACCTTGGCGGCTACGAGCAGTACGTC. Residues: CASSYLGGYEQYV.